In this sample, the clone carrying this T cell receptor (beta chain) turned up a few times. This sample stems from a study of early T cells in non-severe SARS-CoV-2 infection. Each CDR3 protein is one row after TCRdb ran MiXCR on the 5' RACE reads. The sample holds about 77,000 distinct CDR3 sequences; 15% to 20% are singletons and the top ten take 2.5% to 3%. This CDR3 has 17 residues. The V gene lost 7 bases and the J gene lost 4 bases, with 25 bases spanning the gap. In germline, CDR1 is LGHDT, CDR2 YNNKEL (reference sequence). Input material: whole blood. The rearrangement uses TRBV3-1 and TRBJ2-5; D is possibly TRBD2 (5 bases). This clonotype was sampled from an adult who was a healthcare worker with PCR-confirmed SARS-CoV-2 infection or an uninfected control (not recorded which). Here the CDR3 reads CASNIRGGYSRVETQYF. CDR3 sequence (DNA): TGTGCCAGCAACATTCGAGGAGGTTACTCGAGGGTAGAGACCCAGTACTTC.